This T cell receptor (beta chain) was recorded in a study of shared clonotypes between healthy human individuals. There were no recent acute infections or vaccinations among the donors, who were healthy HIV-negative adults. There were only Caucasian adults among the donors, and all lived in Nashville, Tennessee. Germline trimming cut 1 base from V and 2 bases from J; bases unmatched to any gene: 10. CDR1 is MGHDK and CDR2 is SYGVNS in the germline V gene. The CDR3 is 17 amino acids. At deep level, the assay was performed. About 30,000 T cell genomes (around 190 ng DNA) went into each sorted-subset replicate. The repertoire was sequenced with immunoSEQ multiplex PCR; TCRdb's copy has only in-frame clones and lacks some. The sample holds about 2.4 million clones, 90% to 95% seen once.

This chain links TRBV25-1 with TRBJ1-2, with 7 bases fitting TRBD1. The source is a man aged 18 to 29 in good health. Sample: naive CD4+ T cells sorted from blood. Subset in this sample: CD45RA+ positively selected. The CDR3 spells CASSESRQGRWNYGYTF. DNA of the CDR3: TGTGCCAGCAGTGAATCTAGACAGGGTCGGTGGAACTATGGCTACACCTTC.